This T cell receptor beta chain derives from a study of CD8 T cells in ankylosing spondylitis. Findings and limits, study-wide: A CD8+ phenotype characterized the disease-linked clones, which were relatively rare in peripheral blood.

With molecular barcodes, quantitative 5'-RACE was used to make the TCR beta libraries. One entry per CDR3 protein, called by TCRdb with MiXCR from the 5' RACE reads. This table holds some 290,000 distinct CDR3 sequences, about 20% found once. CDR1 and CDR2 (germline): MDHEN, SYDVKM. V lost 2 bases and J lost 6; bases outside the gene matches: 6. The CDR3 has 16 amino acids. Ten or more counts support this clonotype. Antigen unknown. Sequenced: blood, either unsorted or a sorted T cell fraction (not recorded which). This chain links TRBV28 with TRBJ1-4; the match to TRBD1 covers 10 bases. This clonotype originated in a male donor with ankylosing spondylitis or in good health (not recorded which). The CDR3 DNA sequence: TGTGCCAGCAGTTTACCCGGGACAGGGGTTTATGAAAAACTGTTTTTT. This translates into CASSLPGTGVYEKLFF.